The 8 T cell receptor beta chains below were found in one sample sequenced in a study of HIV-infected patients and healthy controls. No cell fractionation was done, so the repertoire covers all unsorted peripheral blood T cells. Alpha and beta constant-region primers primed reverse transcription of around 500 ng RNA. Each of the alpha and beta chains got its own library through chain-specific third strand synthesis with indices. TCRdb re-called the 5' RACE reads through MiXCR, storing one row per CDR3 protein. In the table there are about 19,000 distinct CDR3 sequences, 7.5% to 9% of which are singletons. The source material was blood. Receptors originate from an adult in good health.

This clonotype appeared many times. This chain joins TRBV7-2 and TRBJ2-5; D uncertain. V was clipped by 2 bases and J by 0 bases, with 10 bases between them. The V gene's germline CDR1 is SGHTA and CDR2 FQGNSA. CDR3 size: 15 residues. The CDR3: CASSLHASNQETQYF. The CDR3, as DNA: TGTGCCAGCAGCTTACACGCCAGCAACCAAGAGACCCAGTACTTC. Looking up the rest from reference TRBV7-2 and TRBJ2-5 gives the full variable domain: GAGVSQSPSNKVTEKGKDVELRCDPISGHTALYWYRQSLGQGLEFLIYFQGNSAPDKSGLPSDRFSAERTGGSVSTLTIQRTQQEDSAVYLCASSLHASNQETQYFGPGTRLLVL.

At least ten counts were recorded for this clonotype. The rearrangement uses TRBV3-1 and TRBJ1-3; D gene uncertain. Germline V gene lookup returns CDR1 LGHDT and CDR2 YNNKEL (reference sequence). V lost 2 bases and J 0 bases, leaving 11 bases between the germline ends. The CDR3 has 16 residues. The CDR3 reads CASSQYPAGSGNTIYF. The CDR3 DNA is TGTGCCAGCAGCCAATACCCTGCAGGCTCTGGAAACACCATATATTTT.

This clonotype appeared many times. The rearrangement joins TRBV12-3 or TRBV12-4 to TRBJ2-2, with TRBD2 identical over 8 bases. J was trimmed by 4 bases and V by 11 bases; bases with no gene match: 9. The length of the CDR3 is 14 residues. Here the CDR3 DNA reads TGTGCCGATTGGGCGGGGGGAGGCACCGGGGAGCTGTTTTTT. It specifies CADWAGGGTGELFF.

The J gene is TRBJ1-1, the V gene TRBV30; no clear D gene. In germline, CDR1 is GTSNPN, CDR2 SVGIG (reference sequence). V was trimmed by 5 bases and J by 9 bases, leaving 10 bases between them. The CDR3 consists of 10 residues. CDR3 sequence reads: CAWSGLKAFF. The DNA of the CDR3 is TGTGCCTGGTCAGGCCTGAAAGCTTTCTTT.

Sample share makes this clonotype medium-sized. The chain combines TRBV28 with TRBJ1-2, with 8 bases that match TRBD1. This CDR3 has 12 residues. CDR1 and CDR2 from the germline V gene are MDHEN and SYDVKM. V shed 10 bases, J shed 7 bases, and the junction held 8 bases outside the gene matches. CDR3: CATGQGVGGYTF. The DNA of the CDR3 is TGTGCCACAGGACAGGGCGTGGGTGGCTACACCTTC.

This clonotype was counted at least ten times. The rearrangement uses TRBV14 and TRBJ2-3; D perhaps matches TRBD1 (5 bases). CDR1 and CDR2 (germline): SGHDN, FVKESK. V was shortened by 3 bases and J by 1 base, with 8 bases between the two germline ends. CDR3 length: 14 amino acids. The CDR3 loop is CASSHRQRTDTQYF. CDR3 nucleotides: TGTGCCAGCAGCCACAGACAGCGCACAGATACGCAGTATTTT. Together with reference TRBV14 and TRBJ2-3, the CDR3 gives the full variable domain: EAGVTQFPSHSVIEKGQTVTLRCDPISGHDNLYWYRRVMGKEIKFLLHFVKESKQDESGMPNNRFLAERTGGTYSTLKVQPAELEDSGVYFCASSHRQRTDTQYFGPGTRLTVL.

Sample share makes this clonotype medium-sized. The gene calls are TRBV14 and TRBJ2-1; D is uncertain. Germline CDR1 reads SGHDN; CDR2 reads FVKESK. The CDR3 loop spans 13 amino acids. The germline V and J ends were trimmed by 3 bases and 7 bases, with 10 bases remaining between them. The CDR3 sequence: CASSQTLLNEQFF. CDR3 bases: TGTGCCAGCAGCCAGACATTATTAAATGAGCAGTTCTTC.

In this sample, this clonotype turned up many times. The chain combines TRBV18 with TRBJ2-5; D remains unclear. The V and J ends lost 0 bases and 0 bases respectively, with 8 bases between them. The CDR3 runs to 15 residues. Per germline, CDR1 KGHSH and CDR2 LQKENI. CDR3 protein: CASSPPNRDQETQYF. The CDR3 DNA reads TGTGCCAGCTCACCACCTAACCGGGACCAAGAGACCCAGTACTTC.